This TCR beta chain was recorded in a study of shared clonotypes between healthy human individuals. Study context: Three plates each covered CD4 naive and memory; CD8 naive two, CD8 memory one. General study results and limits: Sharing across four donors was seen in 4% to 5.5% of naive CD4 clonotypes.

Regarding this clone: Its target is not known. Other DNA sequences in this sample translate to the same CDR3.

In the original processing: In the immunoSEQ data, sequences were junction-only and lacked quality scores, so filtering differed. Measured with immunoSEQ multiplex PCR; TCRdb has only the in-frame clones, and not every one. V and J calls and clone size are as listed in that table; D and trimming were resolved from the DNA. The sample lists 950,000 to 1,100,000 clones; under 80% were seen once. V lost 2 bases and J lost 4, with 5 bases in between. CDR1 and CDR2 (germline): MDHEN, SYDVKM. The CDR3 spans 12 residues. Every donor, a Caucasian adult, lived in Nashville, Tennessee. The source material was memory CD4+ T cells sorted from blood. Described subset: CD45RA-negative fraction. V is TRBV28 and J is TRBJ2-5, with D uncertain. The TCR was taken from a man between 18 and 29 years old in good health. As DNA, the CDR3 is TGTGCCAGCAGTTTAACCGGAGAGACCCAGTACTTC. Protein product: CASSLTGETQYF.